This T cell receptor beta chain emerged from a study of T cells after yellow fever vaccination. Between the trimmed V and J ends, which lost 6 bases and 4 bases, there was a span of 12 bases. Germline CDR1 and CDR2: DFQATT and SNEGSKA (reference sequence). This CDR3 has 12 amino acids. This clonotype was detected many times. Researchers made TCR cDNA using 5'RACE template switching, and this step added a universal primer site and UMIs. TCRdb processed the 5' RACE reads anew with MiXCR; each CDR3 protein has one entry. The sample contains 150,000 to 200,000 distinct CDR3 sequences, approximately 6.2% of which appear only once.

This TCR was recovered from a man younger than 35 who received the YFV17D yellow fever vaccine. The specimen was CD4+ T cells sorted from PBMCs, collected on the day of the first yellow fever vaccination. V gene TRBV20-1 combines with J gene TRBJ2-5; perhaps TRBD1 as D (6 bases). CDR3 residues: CSADGRGETQYF. In DNA, the CDR3 is TGCAGTGCGGATGGCAGGGGAGAGACCCAGTACTTC.